The subject of this entry is one TCR beta chain. These data originate in a study of shared clonotypes between healthy human individuals. Sequenced by immunoSEQ multiplex PCR; TCRdb stores in-frame clones only, minus some. The sample consists of some 470,000 clones, 76% of them appearing once. Trimming shortened V by 6 bases and J by 5 bases, and 11 bases separated the two germline ends. This CDR3 contains 13 residues. The V gene's germline CDR1 is MNHEY and CDR2 SMNVEV (reference sequence). This clonotype originated in a woman aged 40 to 50 in good health. Some clones in this sample may be carry-over from other donors' samples. This chain uses TRBV27 with TRBJ1-5; D gene ambiguous. The sequenced material came from PBMCs. The CDR3: CASRDTLYQPQHF. In DNA form, the CDR3 reads TGTGCCAGCAGAGACACCCTATATCAGCCCCAGCATTTT.